The 18 T cell receptor beta chains reported below all come from one sample, sequenced in a study of identical twins (dated by TCRdb to the mid-2010s). The library was built by means of 5' RACE. Sequencing instrument: Illumina HiSeq 2000. Through fastp at Q25 and MiXCR, TCRdb rebuilt clones from the public reads, retaining in-frame beta chains. Entries are consolidated by CDR3 protein sequence, retaining the most common genes and DNA. Here the sample has 400,000 to 500,000 distinct CDR3 sequences; under 20% occur a single time. More than 10% of the sample comes from the top ten. The sequenced sample was naive T cells sorted from blood. Sample cell subset or site, as interpreted from the label and publication: cells isolated with a human naive T-cell isolation kit. These receptors all stem from a man aged 50-60 years in good health.

V usage is TRBV5-1 and J usage is TRBJ2-7, with 9 positions matching TRBD2. The CDR3 loop spans 16 amino acids. V dropped 0 bases and J dropped 0; count of bases not matched to a gene: 4. Germline-derived CDR1 and CDR2 are SGHRS and YFSETQ. For the CDR3, the DNA is TGCGCCAGCAGCTTGGGACCGCGGGGGGGCTCCTACGAGCAGTACTTC. Protein: CASSLGPRGGSYEQYF.

The gene calls are TRBV20-1 and TRBJ1-5; D is ambiguous. Trimming removed 5 bases at V and 0 bases at J, with 8 bases between. From germline, CDR1 is DFQATT and CDR2 SNEGSKA (reference sequence). The CDR3 extends over 13 amino acids. The DNA of the CDR3 is TGCAGTGCTCCTCATTTTAGCAATCAGCCCCAGCATTTT. Translation: CSAPHFSNQPQHF.

The chain carries TRBV6-5 and TRBJ2-1, with 9 nucleotides matching TRBD2. There are 17 residues in the CDR3. Trimming removed 7 bases from V and 2 bases from J; junction bases left unmatched: 12. CDR1 and CDR2 (germline): MNHEY, SVGAGI. CDR3 sequence reads: CASIRNRLAEAYNEQFF. DNA for the CDR3: TGTGCCAGCATTAGAAACAGACTAGCGGAGGCCTACAATGAGCAGTTCTTC.

This clonotype has just a few counts. J is TRBJ2-7 and V is TRBV20-1; TRBD2 might be the D (7 bases). The CDR3 loop spans 14 amino acids. Trimming took off 1 base at V and 3 bases at J, with 13 bases between the two ends. Germline-derived CDR1 and CDR2 are DFQATT and SNEGSKA (reference sequence). The CDR3 coding sequence is TGCAGTGCTAGAGTAGGGGGGGCGGGCTACGAGCAGTACTTC. Translating gives CSARVGGAGYEQYF.

The rearrangement links TRBV2 to TRBJ2-5; D ambiguous. Germline CDR1 reads SNHLY; CDR2 reads FYNNEI. The CDR3 runs to 16 residues. With 1 base removed from V and 1 base from J, the gap between germline ends came to 13 bases. The CDR3 DNA is TGTGCCAGCAGTGAAGTAAGGACCCCCGGCCAAGAGACCCAGTACTTC. Protein sequence: CASSEVRTPGQETQYF.

J is TRBJ1-5 and V is TRBV5-6; 9 bases fit TRBD1. The CDR3 length is 15 residues. Per germline, CDR1 SGHDT and CDR2 YYEEEE. V shed 0 bases and J 3 bases; nucleotides not matched to a gene: 1. CDR3 residues: CASSLGTGVNQPQHF. In DNA form, the CDR3 reads TGTGCCAGCAGCTTGGGGACAGGGGTCAATCAGCCCCAGCATTTT.

The sample holds one count of this clonotype. The genes are TRBV4-2 and TRBJ2-2; D unclear. Trimming cost V 6 bases and J 6 bases, with 8 bases left between them. Germline assignment: CDR1 LGHNA and CDR2 YNFKEQ. This CDR3 has 12 amino acids. The chain's CDR3 is CASSRGPGELFF. In DNA form, the CDR3 reads TGTGCCAGCAGTAGAGGACCCGGGGAGCTGTTTTTT.

This clonotype appeared a few times. The chain's CDR3 is CASSQEITGYNEQFF. CDR3 sequence (DNA): TGTGCCAGCAGCCAAGAGATTACAGGTTACAATGAGCAGTTCTTC. The V gene is TRBV4-2, the J gene TRBJ2-1; perhaps TRBD1 as D (5 bases). Trimming removed 0 bases from V and 4 bases from J, with 10 bases in between. The CDR3 spans 15 residues. Per the germline V gene, CDR1 is LGHNA and CDR2 is YNFKEQ.

This clonotype has a count of ten or more. The chain uses TRBV5-5 and TRBJ2-1; TRBD2 might be the D (6 bases). V lost 4 bases and J lost 10, with 15 bases in between. Germline V gene sequence: CDR1 SGHKS, CDR2 YYEKEE (reference sequence). The CDR3 runs to 13 residues. CDR3 in amino acids: CASSNEFLAEQFF. The CDR3, as DNA: TGTGCCAGCAGCAACGAGTTTCTAGCGGAGCAGTTCTTC.

In its sample, this clonotype was seen many times. This chain connects TRBV6-5 to TRBJ1-3; 7 bases are shared with TRBD1. Unmatched junction bases numbered 10, after V lost 2 bases and J lost 9 bases. The V gene's germline CDR1 is MNHEY and CDR2 SVGAGI. CDR3 length: 15 residues. The CDR3 protein is CASSYRAGGESTIYF. Here the CDR3 DNA reads TGTGCCAGCAGTTACCGGGCAGGGGGAGAATCCACCATATATTTT.

The V gene is TRBV30, the J gene TRBJ1-2, with D hard to call. Germline values: CDR1 GTSNPN, CDR2 SVGIG (reference sequence). CDR3 length: 12 residues. CDR3 sequence: CGTGRNAVGYTF. In nucleotides, the CDR3 is TGTGGTACCGGACGGAACGCGGTGGGCTACACCTTC.

This clonotype was observed a few times. This rearrangement joins TRBV10-3 to TRBJ2-1, with 12 bases identical to TRBD2. The trim removed 5 bases at V and 4 bases at J, leaving 6 bases unmatched. CDR3 length: 16 amino acids. Germline CDR1 is ENHRY and CDR2 is SYGVKD. The DNA of the CDR3 is TGTGCCATCAGTTCCACTAGCGGGGGGCATTACAATGAGCAGTTCTTC. It encodes CAISSTSGGHYNEQFF.

This clonotype was counted ten times or more. V and J are TRBV20-1 and TRBJ1-5, with D hard to call. CDR1 and CDR2 from the germline V gene are DFQATT and SNEGSKA (reference sequence). Deletions cut 6 bases from V and 0 bases from J, with 9 bases between. The CDR3 is made up of 13 amino acids. The CDR3 DNA sequence: TGCAGTGCAAGGACGGATAGCAATCAGCCCCAGCATTTT. It codes for CSARTDSNQPQHF.

This clonotype has ten or more counts. The rearrangement links TRBV4-1 to TRBJ2-1, with D tentatively TRBD2 (6 bases). Trimming cost V 1 base and J 7 bases, with 11 bases left between them. This CDR3 region has 14 residues. Germline V gene sequence: CDR1 MGHRA, CDR2 YSYEKL. The chain's CDR3 is CASSQASRGNEQFF. CDR3 nucleotide sequence: TGCGCCAGCAGCCAAGCTTCACGGGGGAATGAGCAGTTCTTC.

The table lists this clonotype with a few counts. The genes are TRBV5-6 and TRBJ2-2; maybe TRBD1 (5 bases). V gave up 4 bases and J gave up 3 bases, with 13 bases separating them. Germline assignment: CDR1 SGHDT and CDR2 YYEEEE. The CDR3 contains 15 residues. CDR3 region: CASSHDLGDTGELFF. CDR3 in DNA: TGTGCCAGCAGCCACGACTTAGGGGACACCGGGGAGCTGTTTTTT.

This clonotype has ten or more counts. The chain combines TRBV7-2 with TRBJ2-1; 9 nucleotides align to TRBD2. The CDR3 runs 17 residues. The ends lost 5 bases at V and 6 bases at J; junction bases unmatched: 14. CDR1 SGHTA and CDR2 FQGNSA come from the germline V gene. The CDR3 sequence is CASSHKLGRGGLNEQFF. The CDR3 DNA sequence: TGTGCCAGCAGCCACAAACTGGGGCGGGGGGGCCTCAATGAGCAGTTCTTC.

V and J are TRBV24-1 and TRBJ2-1; 10 bases align to TRBD2. The germline gives CDR1 KGHDR, CDR2 SFDVKD. J was trimmed by 9 bases and V by 4 bases; bases with no gene match: 8. This CDR3 region has 15 residues. CDR3 amino acids: CATSDPSGGGTEQFF. CDR3 sequence (DNA): TGTGCCACCAGTGACCCCAGCGGGGGGGGCACTGAGCAGTTCTTC.

The chain has TRBV10-3 and TRBJ2-7; 7 positions agree with TRBD1. CDR1 is ENHRY and CDR2 is SYGVKD in the germline V gene. The CDR3 has 15 residues. The trim removed 0 bases at V and 7 bases at J, leaving 9 bases unmatched. The chain's CDR3 is CAISESGTAIREQYF. CDR3 in DNA: TGTGCCATCAGTGAGTCGGGGACAGCAATCCGGGAGCAGTACTTC.